This TCR beta chain emerged from a study of shared clonotypes between healthy human individuals. Using immunoSEQ multiplex PCR, the repertoire was profiled, and TCRdb retains in-frame clones only, with some absent. The sample comprises 2,500,000 or so clones, around 92% of which are singletons, and 0.3% to 0.4% rests with the top ten. General study results and limits: Some naive CD4 clonotypes, 4.5% to 5.5%, turned up in common across several donors. It was anticipated that sequencing depth would influence how many clonotypes donors shared.

The study separated CD4+ cells into CD45RA+ naive and CD45RA-negative memory subsets. About this clone itself: What it recognizes is unknown.

The germline gives CDR1 SNHLY, CDR2 FYNNEI. This CDR3 contains 16 residues. Trimming cost V 1 base and J 5 bases, with 15 bases left between them. This clonotype was obtained from a man between 18 and 29 years old in good health. Some clones in this sample may be carry-over from other donors' samples. The sequencing sample was made of naive CD4+ T cells from PBMCs. Regarding subset: CD45RA+ positively selected. J is TRBJ2-1 and V is TRBV2; D uncertain. In nucleotides, the CDR3 is TGTGCCAGCAGTGAAGTACCGGGTCTAAGAAACAATGAGCAGTTCTTC. Its protein is CASSEVPGLRNNEQFF.